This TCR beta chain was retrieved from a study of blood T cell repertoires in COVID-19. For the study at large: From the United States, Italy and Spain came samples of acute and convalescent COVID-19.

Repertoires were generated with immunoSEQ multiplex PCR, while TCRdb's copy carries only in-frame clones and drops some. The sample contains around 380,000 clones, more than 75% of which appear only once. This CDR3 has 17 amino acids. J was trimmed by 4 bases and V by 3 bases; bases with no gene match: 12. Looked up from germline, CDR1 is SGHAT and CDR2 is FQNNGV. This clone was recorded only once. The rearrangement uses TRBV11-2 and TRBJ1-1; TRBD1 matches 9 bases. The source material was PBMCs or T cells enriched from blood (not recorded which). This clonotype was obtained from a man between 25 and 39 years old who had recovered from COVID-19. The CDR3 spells CASSLGQGSLTVTEAFF. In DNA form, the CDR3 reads TGTGCCAGCAGCTTGGGACAGGGATCCCTAACGGTCACTGAAGCTTTCTTT.